Below, 27 T cell receptor beta chains from the same sample are listed, as sequenced in a study of neurological immune-mediated disorders. TCRdb recomputed calls from the 5' RACE reads with MiXCR, one row per CDR3 protein. The data hold under 40,000 distinct CDR3 sequences, with under 9.5% observed a single time. The sequencing sample was made of PBMCs. The source of these receptors is a woman between 35 and 50 years old in good health.

The V gene is TRBV27, the J gene TRBJ1-1, with D possibly being TRBD1 (6 bases). The CDR3 is made up of 15 amino acids. V gave up 7 bases and J gave up 4 bases, with 19 bases separating them. Germline CDR1 MNHEY, CDR2 SMNVEV (reference sequence). The CDR3 DNA is TGTGCCAGCAATCCGACCGGGGGCTGGGGCACTGAAGCTTTCTTT. Amino acid sequence: CASNPTGGWGTEAFF.

There are many counts of this clonotype. The chain recombines TRBV5-1 with TRBJ2-5, with 12 positions matching TRBD1. CDR1 is SGHRS and CDR2 is YFSETQ in the germline V gene. This CDR3 has 16 amino acids. With V trimmed by 1 base and J by 5 bases, 6 bases remained unmatched. The CDR3 loop reads CASSLSGTGGAETQYF. The CDR3 DNA reads as TGCGCCAGCAGCTTGTCCGGGACAGGGGGCGCGGAGACCCAGTACTTC.

As for this clonotype: A much bigger clone sits one base away, suggesting this may be a read error. V is TRBV16 and J is TRBJ2-7; 8 nucleotides line up with TRBD2. The CDR3 consists of 14 residues. Germline CDR1 KGHSY, CDR2 FQNENV. CDR3 sequence: CSSSPSGLSYEQYF. Written as DNA, the CDR3 is TGTTCCAGCAGCCCTAGCGGGCTCTCCTACGAGCAGTACTTC.

This clonotype was seen ten or more times. The chain joins TRBV5-6 to TRBJ2-2; 8 bases agree with TRBD1. CDR3 length equals 17 residues. V lost 2 bases, J lost 0 bases, and 6 bases stayed unmatched. Per germline, CDR1 SGHDT and CDR2 YYEEEE. CDR3 in amino acids: CASSFWTGIANTGELFF. The CDR3 DNA is TGTGCCAGCAGCTTCTGGACAGGGATAGCGAACACCGGGGAGCTGTTTTTT.

At least ten counts were recorded for this clonotype. The gene calls are TRBV15 and TRBJ2-5; no firm D call. Germline CDR1 reads LNHNV; CDR2 reads YYDKDF (reference sequence). V was shortened by 0 bases and J by 2 bases, with 10 bases between the two germline ends. The CDR3 extends over 15 amino acids. CDR3 in amino acids: CATSRDDKSQETQYF. In DNA form, the CDR3 reads TGTGCCACCAGCAGAGATGATAAGTCTCAAGAGACCCAGTACTTC.

This clonotype came up many times. The V call is TRBV28, the J call TRBJ2-1; 8 nucleotides agree with TRBD1. There are 17 residues in the CDR3. Germline V gene sequence: CDR1 MDHEN, CDR2 SYDVKM. After removal of 3 bases from V and 9 bases from J, the junction contained 16 bases not matched to a gene. CDR3 region: CASSFYRGATGYFEQFF. DNA of the CDR3: TGTGCCAGCAGTTTCTACAGGGGGGCAACAGGATACTTTGAGCAGTTCTTC.

V and J are TRBV11-2 and TRBJ2-7; 11 nucleotides align to TRBD1. The CDR3 runs to 16 residues. The trim removed 2 bases at V and 9 bases at J, leaving 12 bases unmatched. Germline V gene sequence: CDR1 SGHAT, CDR2 FQNNGV. CDR3 in DNA: TGTGCCAGCAGCTTAAGGACAGGGGGCATACAGCCCATGCAGTACGTC. Amino acid sequence: CASSLRTGGIQPMQYV.

This clonotype was detected ten times or more. V gene TRBV10-3 combines with J gene TRBJ2-1; perhaps D is TRBD1 or TRBD2 (5 bases each). CDR3 length: 15 residues. The germline CDR1 and CDR2 sequences are ENHRY and SYGVKD. V dropped 3 bases and J dropped 8 bases, with 17 bases sitting between them. The CDR3 loop is CAISDRQGAFHEQFF. CDR3 DNA sequence: TGTGCCATCAGTGATAGGCAGGGAGCTTTCCATGAGCAGTTCTTC.

This clonotype was counted at least ten times. The chain recombines TRBV4-1 with TRBJ2-1; TRBD2 aligns across 8 bases. The CDR3 spans 15 residues. The germline V gene has CDR1 MGHRA and CDR2 YSYEKL. Trimming took 0 bases from V and 4 from J; bases not matched to a gene: 2. The CDR3 sequence is CASSQELAGYNEQFF. CDR3 DNA: TGCGCCAGCAGCCAAGAGCTAGCGGGTTACAATGAGCAGTTCTTC.

This clonotype appeared many times. The V call is TRBV11-2, the J call TRBJ1-4, with D unclear. The CDR3 is made up of 14 amino acids. The germline V gene encodes CDR1 SGHAT and CDR2 FQNNGV. V lost 3 bases and J 6 bases, leaving 11 bases between the germline ends. The CDR3 spells CASSFTNWDEKLFF. The CDR3 nucleotides read TGTGCCAGCAGCTTCACTAATTGGGATGAAAAACTGTTTTTT.

This clonotype was picked up many times. V gene TRBV5-5 combines with J gene TRBJ2-3; possibly TRBD2 for D (5 bases). The V gene lost 0 bases and the J gene lost 6 bases, with 8 bases spanning the gap. Looked up from germline, CDR1 is SGHKS and CDR2 is YYEKEE (reference sequence). The CDR3 length is 13 residues. The CDR3 DNA reads TGTGCCAGCAGCTTGGAGTGGGAGGATACGCAGTATTTT. Encoded protein: CASSLEWEDTQYF. Full variable domain (missing parts from reference TRBV5-5 and TRBJ2-3): DAGVTQSPTHLIKTRGQQVTLRCSPISGHKSVSWYQQVLGQGPQFIFQYYEKEERGRGNFPDRFSARQFPNYSSELNVNALLLGDSALYLCASSLEWEDTQYFGPGTRLTVL.

A few counts support this clonotype. The chain recombines TRBV27 with TRBJ1-2, with D unclear. CDR1 and CDR2 from the germline V gene are MNHEY and SMNVEV (reference sequence). V shed 5 bases and J shed 4 bases, with 11 bases lying between them. The CDR3 runs to 13 residues. Here the CDR3 DNA reads TGTGCCAGCAGTCCCCCGGGTTTCTATGGCTACACCTTC. Protein product: CASSPPGFYGYTF.

This clonotype was seen at least ten times. The chain links TRBV12-3 or TRBV12-4 to TRBJ1-1; 7 nucleotides match TRBD1. Losses at the gene ends were 5 bases for V and 3 bases for J; bases not matched to a gene: 9. The CDR3 is made up of 15 amino acids. In nucleotides, the CDR3 is TGTGCCAGCAGTCACCCGGGACAGAGGGACACTGAAGCTTTCTTT. This gives the protein CASSHPGQRDTEAFF.

This clonotype has a count of ten or more. This chain links TRBV7-2 with TRBJ2-1; the match to TRBD2 covers 7 bases. The V gene's germline CDR1 is SGHTA and CDR2 FQGNSA. V lost 10 bases to trimming and J lost 1 base; unmatched junction nucleotides: 10. The CDR3 runs 15 residues. Written as DNA, the CDR3 is TGTGCCACCCTACCGGTAGCGGGTTCCTACAATGAGCAGTTCTTC. Translation: CATLPVAGSYNEQFF.

This clonotype was recorded many times. J is TRBJ2-1 and V is TRBV5-1; 7 bases align to TRBD1. This CDR3 is 14 amino acids long. V trimming: 0 bases; J trimming: 8 bases; junction bases outside the gene matches: 5. Germline assignment: CDR1 SGHRS and CDR2 YFSETQ. This CDR3 is CASSLGGGRYEQFF. Here the CDR3 DNA reads TGCGCCAGCAGCTTGGGAGGGGGCAGGTATGAGCAGTTCTTC.

This clonotype was detected ten times or more. The CDR3 region is CASSAVARGTEAFF. The CDR3 nucleotides read TGTGCCAGCAGTGCGGTGGCCCGGGGCACTGAAGCTTTCTTT. The chain combines TRBV6-1 with TRBJ1-1; D is unclear. Germline V lookup: CDR1 MNHNS, CDR2 SASEGT. The V gene lost 4 bases and the J gene lost 4 bases, with 13 bases spanning the gap. This CDR3 contains 14 residues.

This clonotype was seen repeatedly, ten times or more. The V and J genes are TRBV4-3 and TRBJ2-3; D call uncertain. This CDR3 spans 14 amino acids. Germline V gives CDR1 LGHNA, CDR2 YSLEER. Trimming left V 0 bases short and J 3 bases short, with 7 bases between. Here the CDR3 reads CASSQDGWTDTQYF. In nucleotides, the CDR3 is TGCGCCAGCAGCCAAGATGGGTGGACAGATACGCAGTATTTT.

This clonotype was seen ten or more times. The V and J genes are TRBV6-5 and TRBJ2-7; weak D call: TRBD2 (5 bases). Germline values: CDR1 MNHEY, CDR2 SVGAGI. V lost 7 bases, J lost 3 bases, and 13 bases lay in between. The CDR3 consists of 13 residues. Here the CDR3 DNA reads TGTGCCAGCACCCGGGCAGGAGGCTACGAGCAGTACTTC. Its protein product is CASTRAGGYEQYF.

This clonotype was seen ten or more times. The rearrangement joins TRBV5-6 to TRBJ2-2; weak D call: TRBD1 (5 bases). This CDR3 region has 13 residues. Germline lookup yields CDR1 SGHDT and CDR2 YYEEEE. V was clipped by 6 bases and J by 4 bases, with 10 bases between them. CDR3 protein: CASNPGFTGELFF. CDR3 DNA: TGTGCCAGCAACCCAGGGTTCACCGGGGAGCTGTTTTTT.

This clonotype was recorded many times. V gene TRBV15 combines with J gene TRBJ2-7, with unresolved D. The germline V gene encodes CDR1 LNHNV and CDR2 YYDKDF (reference sequence). The length of the CDR3 is 12 residues. Trimming pared 4 bases from V and 4 bases from J, leaving 8 bases between. In DNA, the CDR3 is TGTGCCACCAGCAATGATGGGTACGAGCAGTACTTC. The encoded protein is CATSNDGYEQYF.

This clonotype has ten or more counts. The rearrangement uses TRBV6-2 or TRBV6-3 and TRBJ1-2, with 8 bases lining up with TRBD1. CDR1 is MNHEY and CDR2 is SVGEGT in the germline V gene. J gave up 0 bases and V 2 bases, and 14 bases lay outside the gene matches. The CDR3 spans 19 residues. CDR3 in amino acids: CASSYEDRVPFGANYGYTF. CDR3 nucleotide sequence: TGTGCCAGCAGTTACGAGGACAGGGTGCCGTTCGGGGCTAACTATGGCTACACCTTC.

This clonotype has at least ten counts. The V gene is TRBV29-1, the J gene TRBJ2-3; unclear D gene. The germline CDR1 and CDR2 sequences are SQVTM and ANQGSEA. V gave up 7 bases and J gave up 0 bases, with 14 bases separating them. This CDR3 has 14 residues. The CDR3, as DNA: TGCAGCGGCCGTCTTCTCTCTAGCACAGATACGCAGTATTTT. This sequence encodes CSGRLLSSTDTQYF.

The sample holds many counts of this clonotype. The CDR3 nucleotides read TGTGCCAGCAGCTGGGACAGGACGGCCGAGCAGTACTTC. It codes for CASSWDRTAEQYF. The chain couples TRBV7-2 to TRBJ2-7; 8 nucleotides match TRBD1. The V gene end was trimmed by 4 bases and the J gene end by 6 bases; junction bases not matched to a gene: 5. CDR1 and CDR2 (germline): SGHTA, FQGNSA. This CDR3 has 13 amino acids.

This clonotype was found a few times. The rearrangement uses TRBV20-1 and TRBJ2-1, with 10 bases lining up with TRBD2. Trimming took 5 bases from V and 7 from J; bases not matched to a gene: 14. The CDR3 extends over 16 amino acids. The V gene's germline CDR1 is DFQATT and CDR2 SNEGSKA (reference sequence). In DNA, the CDR3 is TGCAGTGCTCCTCATCTTAGCGGGGGGCCTCAAAATGAGCAGTTCTTC. This gives the protein CSAPHLSGGPQNEQFF.

This clonotype has a count of ten or more. This chain links TRBV21-1 with TRBJ1-5. TRBV21-1 is a listed pseudogene. The length of the CDR3 is 16 residues. The CDR3 reads CASSPSPRDSNQPQHF. CDR3 in DNA: TGTGCCAGCAGCCCCTCCCCCAGGGATAGCAATCAGCCCCAGCATTTT.

The sample holds many counts of this clonotype. The rearrangement joins TRBV7-9 to TRBJ1-2; 7 positions match TRBD1. The CDR3 loop spans 13 amino acids. V shed 6 bases, J shed 6 bases, and the junction held 7 bases outside the gene matches. CDR1 and CDR2 from the germline V gene are SEHNR and FQNEAQ (reference sequence). The CDR3 DNA sequence: TGTGCCAGCAGGCCCCGGGACAGCGATGGCTACACCTTC. This sequence encodes CASRPRDSDGYTF.

CDR3 loop: CATSRVLDHTDTQYF. CDR3 nucleotides: TGTGCCACCAGCAGGGTACTAGACCACACAGATACGCAGTATTTT. The chain uses TRBV15 and TRBJ2-3, with TRBD2 as a possible D gene (5 bases). Trimming cost V 3 bases and J 2 bases, with 12 bases left between them. Germline V CDR1 and CDR2: LNHNV, YYDKDF (reference sequence). This CDR3 is built from 15 residues.